In its sample, the clone carrying this TCR beta chain was seen once. What it binds is not known. The CDR3 is 14 residues long. Germline CDR1 is SQVTM and CDR2 is ANQGSEA. V lost 7 bases to trimming and J lost 8 bases, with 21 bases between them. The sample originates from a study of OX40 agonist ivuxolimab in advanced cancers. Background on the study: Three dose-escalation patients had partial responses: one with hepatocellular carcinoma and two with cutaneous melanoma.

Produced via immunoSEQ multiplex PCR; TCRdb's table is partial and in-frame only. The sample lists more than 10,000 clones, 82% occurring once. Study-level findings and limits: Antigen specificity of clonally expanded peripheral T cells was not established.

The receptor's source is an adult with an advanced solid tumor such as melanoma, head and neck, liver or kidney cancer. This specimen consisted of CD4+ or CD8+ T cells sorted from blood, obtained in a trial of the OX40 agonist ivuxolimab. V usage is TRBV29-1 and J usage is TRBJ2-1; D unresolved. CDR3 amino acids: CSAYFSLSPDEQFF. The CDR3 DNA follows: TGCAGCGCATACTTCTCACTTTCGCCGGATGAGCAGTTCTTC.